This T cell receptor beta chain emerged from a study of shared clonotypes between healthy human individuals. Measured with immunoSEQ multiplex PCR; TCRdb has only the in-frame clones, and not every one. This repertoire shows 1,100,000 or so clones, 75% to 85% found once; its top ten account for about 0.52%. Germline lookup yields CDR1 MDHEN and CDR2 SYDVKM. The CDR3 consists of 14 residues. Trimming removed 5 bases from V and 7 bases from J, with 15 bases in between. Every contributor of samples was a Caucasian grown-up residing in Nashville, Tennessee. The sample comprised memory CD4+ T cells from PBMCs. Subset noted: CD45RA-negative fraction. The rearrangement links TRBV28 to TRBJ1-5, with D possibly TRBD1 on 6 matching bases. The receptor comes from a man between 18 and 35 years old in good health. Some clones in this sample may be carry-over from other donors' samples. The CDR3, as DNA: TGTGCCAGCAGTCCCCTGACACAGGGCCAGCCCCAGCATTTT. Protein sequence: CASSPLTQGQPQHF.